The TCR beta chain under discussion was sequenced for a study of blood T cell repertoires in COVID-19. The trim removed 5 bases at V and 5 bases at J, leaving 5 bases unmatched. Per germline, CDR1 SEHNR and CDR2 FQNEAQ (reference sequence). CDR3 length: 13 amino acids. Here immunoSEQ multiplex PCR was the method, and the copy in TCRdb shows in-frame clones only, minus some. In the table there are 150,000 to 200,000 clones, 86% of which are singletons. The receptor's source is a woman in her thirties who had recovered from COVID-19. Sequences were obtained from PBMCs or T cells enriched from blood (not recorded which). This chain connects TRBV7-9 to TRBJ2-5; 7 positions agree with TRBD1. The CDR3 protein is CASSLTGWETQYF. CDR3 DNA: TGTGCCAGCAGCCTGACAGGGTGGGAGACCCAGTACTTC.